Reported below is one TCR beta chain. The target antigen is unknown. These data come from a study of blood T cells in healthy people across ages. Study outcomes and limitations: TCR beta diversity correlated strongly with naive T cell percentage.

A J-beta primer mix and a sample-barcoded 5' primer were used in a second PCR of about 7 to 12 cycles. TCRdb analysed the 5' RACE reads with MiXCR anew, one entry per CDR3 protein. This table holds over a million distinct CDR3 sequences, 55% to 75% found once. Germline V CDR1 and CDR2: MNHEY, SVGAGI. The CDR3 is 12 residues long. The trim removed 6 bases at V and 9 bases at J, leaving 4 bases unmatched. This TCR was sampled from a young man in good health. V is TRBV6-5 and J is TRBJ2-4; TRBD1 agrees at 8 bases. Sequencing was done on a sample of blood. The CDR3 DNA reads as TGTGCCAGCAGGGAAACAGGGGGCATTCAGTACTTC. Protein: CASRETGGIQYF.